Below, one T cell receptor beta chain is given with its context. This specimen comes from a study of blood T cell repertoires in COVID-19. In the study overall: Acute-phase and convalescent COVID-19 samples originated in the United States, Italy and Spain. Sources were T cells, B-cell-depleted T cells, or PBMCs; the material itself was cDNA or gDNA.

In the source study's methods: Reference gene primer amplification yielded estimated nucleated cell counts. Generated by immunoSEQ multiplex PCR, the TCRdb table keeps only in-frame clones and is missing some. V and J calls and clone size are as listed in that table; D and trimming were resolved from the DNA. The sample consists of roughly 290,000 clones, 80% to 90% of them appearing once. Participant reports of clinical history set cohort assignment. The CDR3 consists of 17 residues. V lost 0 bases and J 3 bases, leaving 15 bases between the germline ends. The germline CDR1 and CDR2 sequences are LGHDT and YNNKEL (reference sequence).

The genes are TRBV3-1 (or the pseudogene TRBV3-2) and TRBJ2-4; D is unresolved. The sequence came from a man in his thirties or forties who had recovered from COVID-19. Sequences were obtained from PBMCs or T cells enriched from blood (not recorded which). The CDR3 DNA reads TGTGCCAGCAGCCAAGATAAGCATGGGCAGATCAAAAACATTCAGTACTTC. Translating gives CASSQDKHGQIKNIQYF.